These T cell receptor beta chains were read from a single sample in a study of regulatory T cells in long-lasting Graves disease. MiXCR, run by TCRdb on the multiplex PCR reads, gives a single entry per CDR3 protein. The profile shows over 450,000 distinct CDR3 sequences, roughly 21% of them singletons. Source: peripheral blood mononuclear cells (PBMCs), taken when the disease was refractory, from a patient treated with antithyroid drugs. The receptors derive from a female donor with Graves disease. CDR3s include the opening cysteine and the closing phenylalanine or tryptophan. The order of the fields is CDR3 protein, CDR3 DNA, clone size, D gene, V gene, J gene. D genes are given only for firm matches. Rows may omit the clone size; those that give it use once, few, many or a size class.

CASSRSGAGETQYF,TGTGCCAGCAGTCGGTCCGGGGCCGGGGAGACCCAGTACTTC,many,-,TRBV7-3,TRBJ2-5
CASSFTPGQGVGTEAFF,TGTGCCAGCAGTTTCACACCGGGACAGGGGGTAGGGACTGAAGCTTTCTTT,many,TRBD1,TRBV28,TRBJ1-1
CASSSPTTNYGYTF,TGTGCCAGCAGTTCCCCGACAACTAACTATGGCTACACCTTC,many,-,TRBV27,TRBJ1-2
CASSWAGTLNTEAFF,TGTGCCAGCAGCTGGGCCGGGACACTGAACACTGAAGCTTTCTTT,few,-,TRBV5-4,TRBJ1-1
CASSYPAGVDYGYTF,TGTGCCAGCAGTTACCCGGCAGGGGTGGACTATGGCTACACCTTC,few,-,TRBV6-2/TRBV6-3,TRBJ1-2
CASSLGESDQPQHF,TGTGCCAGCAGCTTGGGGGAAAGCGATCAGCCCCAGCATTTT,-,-,TRBV7-9,TRBJ1-5
CSARRDWETQYF,TGCAGTGCTAGAAGGGACTGGGAGACCCAGTACTTC,many,-,TRBV20-1,TRBJ2-5
CSVRFIRGYTF,TGCAGCGTTCGGTTCATCCGTGGCTACACCTTC,few,-,TRBV29-1,TRBJ1-2
CASSSQTGGGKLFF,TGCGCCAGCAGCTCGCAAACAGGGGGAGGAAAACTGTTTTTT,-,TRBD1,TRBV5-1,TRBJ1-4
CASTNPPDSYGYTF,TGTGCCAGTACTAACCCTCCGGACAGCTATGGCTACACCTTC,-,-,TRBV19,TRBJ1-2
CASSSRPGLEAFF,TGTGCCAGCAGTTCTCGACCGGGACTTGAAGCTTTCTTT,many,-,TRBV28,TRBJ1-1
CSVPRGLSGYEQYF,TGCAGCGTCCCCCGGGGACTCTCCGGCTACGAGCAGTACTTC,many,-,TRBV29-1,TRBJ2-7
CASSHGPKVQETQYF,TGTGCCAGCAGCCACGGACCCAAGGTCCAAGAGACCCAGTACTTC,many,-,TRBV14,TRBJ2-5
CASKAYQETQYF,TGTGCCAGCAAGGCTTATCAAGAGACCCAGTACTTC,many,-,TRBV6-1,TRBJ2-5
CASSKGGDNQPQHF,TGTGCCAGCAGCAAGGGAGGGGACAATCAGCCCCAGCATTTT,-,-,TRBV12-3/TRBV12-4,TRBJ1-5
CASSATGTGEDEQYF,TGTGCCAGCAGCGCGACCGGGACAGGGGAGGACGAGCAGTACTTC,many,TRBD1,TRBV9,TRBJ2-7
CASSLLAGNYIQETQYF,TGTGCCAGCAGTTTGCTAGCGGGGAATTATATTCAAGAGACCCAGTACTTC,-,TRBD2,TRBV6-5,TRBJ2-5
CASSLGYGESEAFF,TGCGCCAGCAGCTTGGGTTACGGGGAGAGTGAAGCTTTCTTT,-,-,TRBV5-1,TRBJ1-1
CATAEGLNTEAFF,TGTGCCACCGCAGAGGGTCTGAACACTGAAGCTTTCTTT,many,-,TRBV6-1,TRBJ1-1
CSARVTGSLLGGYTF,TGCAGTGCTAGGGTGACAGGGAGTCTGCTCGGGGGCTACACCTTC,-,TRBD1,TRBV20-1,TRBJ1-2
CASSLTVWNISGANVLTF,TGTGCCAGCAGCTTAACGGTCTGGAATATCTCTGGGGCCAACGTCCTGACTTTC,-,-,TRBV7-3,TRBJ2-6
CASSPNRGDTEAFF,TGTGCCAGCAGCCCGAACAGGGGAGACACTGAAGCTTTCTTT,many,TRBD1,TRBV11-3,TRBJ1-1